The sequence of this TCR beta chain was determined in a study of T cells after somatic rescue of genetic block. Assay: immunoSEQ multiplex PCR; the TCRdb copy retains only in-frame clones and omits some. Of over 10,000 clones listed, roughly 70% were seen once; the top ten hold 22%. The J segment lost 4 bases and the V segment lost 2 bases, leaving 10 bases of the junction unmatched. In germline, CDR1 is MNHEY, CDR2 SMNVEV (reference sequence). This CDR3 has 16 residues. Sequenced input: peripheral blood mononuclear cells (PBMCs). This receptor was identified in a boy aged 5-17 years. This chain joins TRBV27 and TRBJ2-7, with 8 bases that match TRBD1. For the CDR3, the DNA is TGTGCCAGCAGTTTAGGGCGAGGACAGGGTAGTTACGAGCAGTACTTC. As protein: CASSLGRGQGSYEQYF.